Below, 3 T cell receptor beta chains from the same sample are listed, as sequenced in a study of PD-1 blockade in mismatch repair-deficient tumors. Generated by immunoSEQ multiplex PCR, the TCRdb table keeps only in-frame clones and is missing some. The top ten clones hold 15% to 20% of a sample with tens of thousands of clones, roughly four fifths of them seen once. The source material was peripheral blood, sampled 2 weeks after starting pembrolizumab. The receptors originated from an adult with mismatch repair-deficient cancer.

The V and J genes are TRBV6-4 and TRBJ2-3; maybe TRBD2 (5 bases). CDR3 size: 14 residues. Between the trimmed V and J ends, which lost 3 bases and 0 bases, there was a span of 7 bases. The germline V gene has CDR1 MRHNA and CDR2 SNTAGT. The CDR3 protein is CASSEGGSTDTQYF. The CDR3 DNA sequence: TGTGCCAGCAGTGAGGGCGGGAGCACAGATACGCAGTATTTT.

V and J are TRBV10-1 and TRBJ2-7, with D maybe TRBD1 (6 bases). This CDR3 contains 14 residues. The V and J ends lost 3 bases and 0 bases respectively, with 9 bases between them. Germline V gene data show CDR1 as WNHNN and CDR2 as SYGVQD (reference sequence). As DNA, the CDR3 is TGCGCCAGCAGTGATACAGGGACCTCCTACGAGCAGTACTTC. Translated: CASSDTGTSYEQYF.

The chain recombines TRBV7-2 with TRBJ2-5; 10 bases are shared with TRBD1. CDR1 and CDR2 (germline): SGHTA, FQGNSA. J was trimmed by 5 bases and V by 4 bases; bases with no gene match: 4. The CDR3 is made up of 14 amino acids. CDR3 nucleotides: TGTGCCAGCAGCTGGGGACAGGGGTGGGAGACCCAGTACTTC. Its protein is CASSWGQGWETQYF.